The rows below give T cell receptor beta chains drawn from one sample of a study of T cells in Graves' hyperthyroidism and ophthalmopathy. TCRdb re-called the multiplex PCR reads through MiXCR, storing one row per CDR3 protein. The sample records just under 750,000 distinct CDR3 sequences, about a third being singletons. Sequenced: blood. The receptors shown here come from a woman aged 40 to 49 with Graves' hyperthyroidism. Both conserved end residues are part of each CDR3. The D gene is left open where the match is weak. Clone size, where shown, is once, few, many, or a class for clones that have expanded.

CDR3nt: TGTGCCAGCAGTTTGGACAGGGTGCTTAATCAGCCCCAGCATTTT
CDR3aa: CASSLDRVLNQPQHF
d_gene: TRBD1
j_gene: TRBJ1-5
v_gene: TRBV12-3/TRBV12-4
abundance: many

CDR3nt: TGTGCCAGCAGCCTAGGCAGGCAGGCGATCCCGTACCAAGAGACCCAGTACTTC
CDR3aa: CASSLGRQAIPYQETQYF
d_gene: .
j_gene: TRBJ2-5
v_gene: TRBV12-3/TRBV12-4
abundance: few

CDR3nt: TGTGCCACCAGTGATTCCGTCCTATGGGATACGCAGTATTTT
CDR3aa: CATSDSVLWDTQYF
d_gene: .
j_gene: TRBJ2-3
v_gene: TRBV24-1
abundance: .

CDR3nt: TGTGCCAGCAGCTTCGGACAGCTCCAAGAGACCCAGTACTTC
CDR3aa: CASSFGQLQETQYF
d_gene: .
j_gene: TRBJ2-5
v_gene: TRBV7-2
abundance: few

CDR3nt: TGTGCCAGCAGCCAGGTACAGGGGGTTGCTTTCTTT
CDR3aa: CASSQVQGVAFF
d_gene: TRBD1
j_gene: TRBJ1-1
v_gene: TRBV7-2
abundance: .

CDR3nt: TGTGCCAGCAGCCCCCCGCCCGGGGAAACCGGTGAAGCTTTCTTT
CDR3aa: CASSPPPGETGEAFF
d_gene: .
j_gene: TRBJ1-1
v_gene: TRBV7-9
abundance: few

CDR3nt: TGTGCCAGCACCGCCCGAGCTGGGACAGGGTATCGGCCCCAGCATTTT
CDR3aa: CASTARAGTGYRPQHF
d_gene: TRBD1
j_gene: TRBJ1-5
v_gene: TRBV2
abundance: .

CDR3nt: TGTGCCAGCAGCCCCCTAACCGGGACTAGCAGATACGAGCAGTACTTC
CDR3aa: CASSPLTGTSRYEQYF
d_gene: TRBD2
j_gene: TRBJ2-7
v_gene: TRBV7-2
abundance: few

CDR3nt: TGTGCCAGCAGTGAAATCGTAGCCTGGGAGCAGTACTTC
CDR3aa: CASSEIVAWEQYF
d_gene: .
j_gene: TRBJ2-7
v_gene: TRBV2
abundance: many

CDR3nt: TGTGCCAGCGAGGGAGACAGGGATGAAAACATTCAGTACTTC
CDR3aa: CASEGDRDENIQYF
d_gene: TRBD1
j_gene: TRBJ2-4
v_gene: TRBV7-9
abundance: .

CDR3nt: TGTGCCAGCAGTCCCGCTTACGCGAGCACTGAAGCTTTCTTT
CDR3aa: CASSPAYASTEAFF
d_gene: .
j_gene: TRBJ1-1
v_gene: TRBV27
abundance: .

CDR3nt: TGTGCCAGCAGTCCCCTGAGAGACAGGGGGCCCGGGGAGCTGTTTTTT
CDR3aa: CASSPLRDRGPGELFF
d_gene: TRBD1
j_gene: TRBJ2-2
v_gene: TRBV28
abundance: .

CDR3nt: TGTGCCAGCAGCCTCGGGGGTAACACAAATCAGCCCCAGCATTTT
CDR3aa: CASSLGGNTNQPQHF
d_gene: .
j_gene: TRBJ1-5
v_gene: TRBV6-2/TRBV6-3
abundance: few

CDR3nt: TGTGCCAGCAGTTGGGAATCCGGGCCCAAGAGGGGTTACTTC
CDR3aa: CASSWESGPKRGYF
d_gene: .
j_gene: TRBJ2-5
v_gene: TRBV12-3/TRBV12-4
abundance: .

CDR3nt: TGTGCCAGCAGCTTAAATCCCTGGGGGGCAGGGTCGCAGGAGACCCAGTACTTC
CDR3aa: CASSLNPWGAGSQETQYF
d_gene: .
j_gene: TRBJ2-5
v_gene: TRBV11-2
abundance: .

CDR3nt: TGTGCCAGCAGTGCTTTACCGGGACTAGCGGCCTACGAGCAGTACTTC
CDR3aa: CASSALPGLAAYEQYF
d_gene: TRBD2
j_gene: TRBJ2-7
v_gene: TRBV25-1
abundance: .

CDR3nt: TGTGCCACCATCCCCCGGCAGTCCGGTGGCTACACCTTC
CDR3aa: CATIPRQSGGYTF
d_gene: .
j_gene: TRBJ1-2
v_gene: TRBV2
abundance: few

CDR3nt: TGTGCCAGCAGCTTTTATGACAGGGGACAGTATGGCTACACCTTC
CDR3aa: CASSFYDRGQYGYTF
d_gene: TRBD1
j_gene: TRBJ1-2
v_gene: TRBV7-8
abundance: few

CDR3nt: TGTGCCAGCAGTTCGGGCGGGGGACAGCAGGCTGGCTACACCTTC
CDR3aa: CASSSGGGQQAGYTF
d_gene: TRBD1
j_gene: TRBJ1-2
v_gene: TRBV12-3/TRBV12-4
abundance: many

CDR3nt: TGTGCCAGCAGTTACGGGCAGGGGAGCTCCTACGAGCAGTACTTC
CDR3aa: CASSYGQGSSYEQYF
d_gene: .
j_gene: TRBJ2-7
v_gene: TRBV7-9
abundance: few

CDR3nt: TGTGCCGCTAACCCGGGACTAGCGTACAATGAGCAGTTCTTC
CDR3aa: CAANPGLAYNEQFF
d_gene: TRBD2
j_gene: TRBJ2-1
v_gene: TRBV2
abundance: many

CDR3nt: TGCAGCGTTGACGACGGGGGGGACTATGGCTACACCTTC
CDR3aa: CSVDDGGDYGYTF
d_gene: .
j_gene: TRBJ1-2
v_gene: TRBV29-1
abundance: few

CDR3nt: TGTGCCAGTAACCCGACCCGGGTGTACTATGGCTACACCTTC
CDR3aa: CASNPTRVYYGYTF
d_gene: .
j_gene: TRBJ1-2
v_gene: TRBV19
abundance: .

CDR3nt: TGTGCCAGCAGTGAAGGGGTGTCTAGCGGCGAGCAGTACTTC
CDR3aa: CASSEGVSSGEQYF
d_gene: TRBD2
j_gene: TRBJ2-7
v_gene: TRBV2
abundance: .

CDR3nt: TGTGCCATCAGTGAGCAGGGGGTGCAGTACTTC
CDR3aa: CAISEQGVQYF
d_gene: TRBD1
j_gene: TRBJ2-7
v_gene: TRBV10-3
abundance: .

CDR3nt: TGTGCCAGCAGTAACCGGGACGGCGACACCTACGAGCAGTACTTC
CDR3aa: CASSNRDGDTYEQYF
d_gene: .
j_gene: TRBJ2-7
v_gene: TRBV6-5
abundance: few

CDR3nt: TGTGCCAGCCACTCCCCTGAAGAGACCCAGTACTTC
CDR3aa: CASHSPEETQYF
d_gene: .
j_gene: TRBJ2-5
v_gene: TRBV7-2
abundance: many

CDR3nt: TGTGCCAGCAGTCGCCTAGGACAGGGGAGGGCTAACTATGGCTACACCTTC
CDR3aa: CASSRLGQGRANYGYTF
d_gene: TRBD1
j_gene: TRBJ1-2
v_gene: TRBV12-3/TRBV12-4
abundance: .

CDR3nt: TGTGCCAGCAGCGTAGACGGGGCGGAAAACGAGCAGTACTTC
CDR3aa: CASSVDGAENEQYF
d_gene: .
j_gene: TRBJ2-7
v_gene: TRBV9
abundance: few

CDR3nt: TGTGCTAGTGACCCGTCCCCAGGGGGCTATGGCTACACCTTC
CDR3aa: CASDPSPGGYGYTF
d_gene: TRBD1
j_gene: TRBJ1-2
v_gene: TRBV12-5
abundance: few

CDR3nt: TGTGCCAGCAGTTACTCGAGGGAGGGGGAGACCCAGTACTTC
CDR3aa: CASSYSREGETQYF
d_gene: TRBD2
j_gene: TRBJ2-5
v_gene: TRBV6-5
abundance: .

CDR3nt: TGTGCCAGCAGTTACGCAGGGGGTCAGGGCAATCAGCCCCAGCATTTT
CDR3aa: CASSYAGGQGNQPQHF
d_gene: TRBD1
j_gene: TRBJ1-5
v_gene: TRBV6-2/TRBV6-3
abundance: few

CDR3nt: TGCAGTGCTAGAGCGGGGACAGGGGTAGAGACCCAGTACTTC
CDR3aa: CSARAGTGVETQYF
d_gene: TRBD1
j_gene: TRBJ2-5
v_gene: TRBV20-1
abundance: many

CDR3nt: TGTGCCAGCAGAATGCTAGCGGGGGGAGTCTCCTACGAGCAGTACTTC
CDR3aa: CASRMLAGGVSYEQYF
d_gene: TRBD2
j_gene: TRBJ2-7
v_gene: TRBV7-2
abundance: .

CDR3nt: TGCAGTGCTAAGGGGGAACCCGAAGCTTTCTTT
CDR3aa: CSAKGEPEAFF
d_gene: .
j_gene: TRBJ1-1
v_gene: TRBV20-1
abundance: .

CDR3nt: TGTGCCAGCAGCTCCGGGGGGAGCTTGAAGGAGCAGTACTTC
CDR3aa: CASSSGGSLKEQYF
d_gene: TRBD2
j_gene: TRBJ2-7
v_gene: TRBV7-2
abundance: many

CDR3nt: TGCGCCAGCAGCCATGACGATTACACCGGGGAGCTGTTTTTT
CDR3aa: CASSHDDYTGELFF
d_gene: .
j_gene: TRBJ2-2
v_gene: TRBV5-1
abundance: few